This T cell receptor beta chain was captured in a study of PD-L1 blockade in urothelial cancer. Study details: Anywhere from 0 to 3 prior chemotherapy regimens had been received by patients.

Patients in the study were battling locally advanced or metastatic urothelial carcinoma. This CDR3 is 18 amino acids long. Per germline, CDR1 MGHRA and CDR2 YSYEKL. The ends were cut back, 3 bases at V and 0 bases at J, with 20 bases in the middle. This clone was seen repeatedly, ten times or more. Method: immunoSEQ multiplex PCR; TCRdb's copy keeps in-frame clones and lacks some. Of approximately 35,000 clones in the sample, more than 35% were seen once. Sequenced material: tumor tissue, taken before atezolizumab (anti-PD-L1) treatment. The source of this sequence is a man in his sixties with urothelial cancer. V gene TRBV4-1 combines with J gene TRBJ1-1; D is unclear. CDR3 sequence reads: CASSHAKSPGSMNTEAFF. The CDR3 DNA sequence: TGCGCCAGCAGCCATGCTAAATCTCCGGGGAGCATGAACACTGAAGCTTTCTTT.